A selection of T cell receptor beta chains follows, all from one sample in a study of T-cell reconstitution after alpha-beta-depleted transplantation in children. Using its own MiXCR run on the PCR reads, TCRdb lists one record per CDR3 protein. In the table there are 280,000 or so distinct CDR3 sequences, 11% of which are singletons. The specimen was peripheral blood, collected 180 days after TCRalphabeta/CD19-depleted stem cell transplant. The receptors were sampled from a male patient aged 2 to 9 who had a stem cell transplant for chronic granulomatous disease, so the T cells may come from the graft donor. Each CDR3 is given with its conserved first and last residue. The D gene is left open where the match is weak. Clone sizes are given selectively: once, few, many, or a class where the clone is expanded.

TRBV5-1	many	TRBJ2-7	TRBD2	TGCGCCAGCAGCGATAGCGGGATGGGTGCCGAGCAGTACTTC	CASSDSGMGAEQYF
TRBV7-2	many	TRBJ2-5	TRBD2	TGTGCCAGCACACAAAAGCGGGGGGGCCAGGAGACCCAGTACTTC	CASTQKRGGQETQYF
TRBV27	many	TRBJ2-5	NA	TGTGCCAGCAGCGTCACTAGCTCGGGGACCCAGTACTTC	CASSVTSSGTQYF
TRBV25-1	many	TRBJ2-6	NA	TGTGCCAGCTCTAGCACCGGGAAGGTCCCTTCCGGGGCCAACGTCCTGACTTTC	CASSSTGKVPSGANVLTF
TRBV30	few	TRBJ1-1	TRBD1	TGTGCCTGGAGTGCACTTCTAACCTTTTCGGGACAGGGAGAGAACACTGAAGCTTTCTTT	CAWSALLTFSGQGENTEAFF
TRBV2	many	TRBJ2-5	TRBD2	TGTGCCAGCAGTGAGGCCGCCGCAGGCGGGAGGGGGGAGACCCAGTACTTC	CASSEAAAGGRGETQYF
TRBV28	NA	TRBJ2-7	NA	TGTGCCAGCAGCTTCCAATACGAGCAGTACTTC	CASSFQYEQYF
TRBV5-1	many	TRBJ2-3	NA	TGCGCCAGCAGCGATGCCGGGACTCCAAGCACAGATACGCAGTATTTT	CASSDAGTPSTDTQYF
TRBV10-3	few	TRBJ2-1	TRBD1	TGTGCCATCTCACCGGACAGGGGATACAATGAGCAGTTCTTC	CAISPDRGYNEQFF
TRBV4-2	many	TRBJ2-5	NA	TGTGCCAGCAGCCAAGTGATGGCCGGACAAGAGACCCAGTACTTC	CASSQVMAGQETQYF
TRBV5-1	once	TRBJ1-5	TRBD1	TGCGTCAGCAGCCGTGGGACAGGGGGGTATCAGCCTCAGCATTTT	CVSSRGTGGYQPQHF
TRBV30	many	TRBJ2-1	NA	TGTGCCTGGACCCTAATGGACAATGAGCAGTTCTTC	CAWTLMDNEQFF
TRBV12-3/TRBV12-4	many	TRBJ2-2	NA	TGTGCCAGCGGGGACACCCGCACCGGGGAGCTGTTTTTT	CASGDTRTGELFF
TRBV3-1	many	TRBJ2-1	TRBD1	TGTGCCAGCAGCAGGGGACAGAGCTCCTACAATGAGCAGTTCTTC	CASSRGQSSYNEQFF